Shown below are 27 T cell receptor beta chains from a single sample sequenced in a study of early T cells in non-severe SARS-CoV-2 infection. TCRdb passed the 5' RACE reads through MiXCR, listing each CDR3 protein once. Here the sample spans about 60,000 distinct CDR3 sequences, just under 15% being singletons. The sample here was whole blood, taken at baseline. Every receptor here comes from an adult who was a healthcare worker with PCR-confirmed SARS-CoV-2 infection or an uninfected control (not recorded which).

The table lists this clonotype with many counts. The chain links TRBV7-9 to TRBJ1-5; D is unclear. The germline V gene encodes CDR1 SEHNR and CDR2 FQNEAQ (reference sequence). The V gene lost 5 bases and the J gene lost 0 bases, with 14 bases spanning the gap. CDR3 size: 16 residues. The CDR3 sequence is CASSPDGFYSNQPQHF. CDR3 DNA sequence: TGTGCCAGCAGCCCTGACGGGTTTTATAGCAATCAGCCCCAGCATTTT. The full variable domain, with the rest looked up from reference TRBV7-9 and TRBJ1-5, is DTGVSQNPRHKITKRGQNVTFRCDPISEHNRLYWYRQTLGQGPEFLTYFQNEAQLEKSRLLSDRFSAERPKGSFSTLEIQRTEQGDSAMYLCASSPDGFYSNQPQHFGDGTRLSIL.

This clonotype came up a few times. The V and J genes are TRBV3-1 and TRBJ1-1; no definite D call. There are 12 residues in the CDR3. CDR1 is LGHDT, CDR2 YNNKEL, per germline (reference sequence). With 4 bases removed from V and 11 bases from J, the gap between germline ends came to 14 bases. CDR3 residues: CASSLMGAQAFF. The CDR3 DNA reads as TGTGCCAGCAGCCTGATGGGTGCCCAGGCTTTCTTT.

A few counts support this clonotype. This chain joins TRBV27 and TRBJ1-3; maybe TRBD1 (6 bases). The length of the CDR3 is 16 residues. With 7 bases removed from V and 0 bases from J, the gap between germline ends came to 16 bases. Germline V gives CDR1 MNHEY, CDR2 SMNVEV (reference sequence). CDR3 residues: CASTPTGVFSGNTIYF. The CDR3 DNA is TGTGCCAGCACCCCGACAGGAGTCTTCTCTGGAAACACCATATATTTT.

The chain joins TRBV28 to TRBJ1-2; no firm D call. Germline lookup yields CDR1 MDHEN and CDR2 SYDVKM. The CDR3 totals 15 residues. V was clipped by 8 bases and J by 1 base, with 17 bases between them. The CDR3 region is CASLATATNNYGYTF. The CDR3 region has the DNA TGTGCCAGCCTCGCCACCGCTACCAATAACTATGGCTACACCTTC.

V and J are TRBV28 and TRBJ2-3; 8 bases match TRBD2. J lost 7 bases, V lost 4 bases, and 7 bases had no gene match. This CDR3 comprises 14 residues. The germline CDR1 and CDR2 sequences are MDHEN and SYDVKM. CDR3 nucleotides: TGTGCCAGCAGTTACAGCGGGAGTTTATATACGCAGTATTTT. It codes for CASSYSGSLYTQYF.

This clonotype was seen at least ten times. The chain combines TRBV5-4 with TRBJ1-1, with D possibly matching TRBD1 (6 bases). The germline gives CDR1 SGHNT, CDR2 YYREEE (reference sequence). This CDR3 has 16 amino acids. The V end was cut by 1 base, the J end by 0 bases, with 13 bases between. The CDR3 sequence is CASSLLRGIMNTEAFF. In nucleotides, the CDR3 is TGTGCCAGCAGCTTGTTAAGGGGGATAATGAACACTGAAGCTTTCTTT. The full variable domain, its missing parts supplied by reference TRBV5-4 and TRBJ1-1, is ETGVTQSPTHLIKTRGQQVTLRCSSQSGHNTVSWYQQALGQGPQFIFQYYREEENGRGNFPPRFSGLQFPNYSSELNVNALELDDSALYLCASSLLRGIMNTEAFFGQGTRLTVV.

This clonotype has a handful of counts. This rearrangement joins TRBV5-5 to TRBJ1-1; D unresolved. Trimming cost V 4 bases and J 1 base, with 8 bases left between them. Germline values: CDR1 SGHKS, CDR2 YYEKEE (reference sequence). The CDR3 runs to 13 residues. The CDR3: CASSQSSNTEAFF. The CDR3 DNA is TGTGCCAGCAGCCAAAGCTCGAACACTGAAGCTTTCTTT.

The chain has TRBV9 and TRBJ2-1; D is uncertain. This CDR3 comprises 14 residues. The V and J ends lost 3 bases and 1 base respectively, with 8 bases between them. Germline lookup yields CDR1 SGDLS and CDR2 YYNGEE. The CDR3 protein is CASSGGISYNEQFF. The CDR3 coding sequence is TGTGCCAGCAGCGGGGGAATTTCCTACAATGAGCAGTTCTTC.

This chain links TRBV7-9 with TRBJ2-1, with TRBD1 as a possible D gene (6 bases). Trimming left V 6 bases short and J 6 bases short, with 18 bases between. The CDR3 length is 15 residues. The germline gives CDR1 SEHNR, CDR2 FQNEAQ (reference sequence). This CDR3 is CASSSQGNLFNEQFF. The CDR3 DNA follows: TGTGCCAGCAGTTCACAGGGAAATCTTTTCAATGAGCAGTTCTTC. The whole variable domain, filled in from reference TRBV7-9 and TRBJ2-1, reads DTGVSQNPRHKITKRGQNVTFRCDPISEHNRLYWYRQTLGQGPEFLTYFQNEAQLEKSRLLSDRFSAERPKGSFSTLEIQRTEQGDSAMYLCASSSQGNLFNEQFFGPGTRLTVL.

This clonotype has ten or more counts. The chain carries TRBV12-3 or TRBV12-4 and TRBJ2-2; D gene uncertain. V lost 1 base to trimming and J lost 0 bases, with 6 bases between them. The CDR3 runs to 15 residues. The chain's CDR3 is CASSLDYTNTGELFF. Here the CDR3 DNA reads TGTGCCAGCAGTTTAGACTATACGAACACCGGGGAGCTGTTTTTT.

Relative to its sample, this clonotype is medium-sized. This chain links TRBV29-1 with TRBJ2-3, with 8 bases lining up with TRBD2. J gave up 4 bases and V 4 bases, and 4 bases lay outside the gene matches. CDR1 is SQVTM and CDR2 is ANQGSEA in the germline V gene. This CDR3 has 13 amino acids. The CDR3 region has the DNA TGCAGCGTTGTTAGGCGGGGGGCAGATACGCAGTATTTT. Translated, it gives CSVVRRGADTQYF.

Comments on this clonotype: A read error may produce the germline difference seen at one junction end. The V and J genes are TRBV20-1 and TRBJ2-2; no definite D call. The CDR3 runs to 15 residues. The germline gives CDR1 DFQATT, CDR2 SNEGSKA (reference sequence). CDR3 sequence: CSARDFQKNIGELFF. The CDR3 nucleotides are TGCAGTGCTAGAGATTTTCAGAAGAACATCGGGGAGCTGTTTTTT.

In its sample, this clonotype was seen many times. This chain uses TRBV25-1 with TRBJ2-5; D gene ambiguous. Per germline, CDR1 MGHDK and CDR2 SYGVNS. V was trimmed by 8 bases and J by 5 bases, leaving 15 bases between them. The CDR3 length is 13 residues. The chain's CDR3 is CASEDLLGETQYF. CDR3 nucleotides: TGTGCCAGCGAGGACCTACTTGGGGAGACCCAGTACTTC.

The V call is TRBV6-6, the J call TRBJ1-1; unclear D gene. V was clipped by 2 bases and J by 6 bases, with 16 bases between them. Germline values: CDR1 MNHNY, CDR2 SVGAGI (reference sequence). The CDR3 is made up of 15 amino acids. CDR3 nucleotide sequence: TGTGCCAGCAGTTACGCGGACTCCGGACGGTCTGAAGCTTTCTTT. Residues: CASSYADSGRSEAFF.

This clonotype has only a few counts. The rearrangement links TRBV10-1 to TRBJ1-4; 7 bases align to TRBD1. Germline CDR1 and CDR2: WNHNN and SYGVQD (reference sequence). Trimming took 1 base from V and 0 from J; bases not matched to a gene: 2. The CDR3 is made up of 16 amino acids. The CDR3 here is CASSEFQGATNEKLFF. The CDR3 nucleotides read TGCGCCAGCAGTGAGTTCCAGGGGGCAACTAATGAAAAACTGTTTTTT.

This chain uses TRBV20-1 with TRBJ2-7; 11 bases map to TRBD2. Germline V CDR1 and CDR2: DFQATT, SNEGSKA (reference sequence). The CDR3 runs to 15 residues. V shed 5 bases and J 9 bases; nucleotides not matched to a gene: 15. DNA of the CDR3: TGCAGTGCTCCCATTCCTAGCGGGAGGCTTGGGGGGCAGTACTTC. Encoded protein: CSAPIPSGRLGGQYF.

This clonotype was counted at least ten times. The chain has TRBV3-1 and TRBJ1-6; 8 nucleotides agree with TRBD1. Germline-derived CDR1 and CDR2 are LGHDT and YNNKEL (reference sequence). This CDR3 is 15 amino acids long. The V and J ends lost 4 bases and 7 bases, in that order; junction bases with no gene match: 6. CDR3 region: CASSPGQGQNSPLHF. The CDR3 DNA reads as TGTGCCAGCAGCCCCGGACAGGGCCAAAATTCACCCCTCCACTTT.

As DNA, the CDR3 is TGCAGTGCTTATACAGGGATAGGCAATCAGCCCCAGCATTTT. This sequence encodes CSAYTGIGNQPQHF. This rearrangement joins TRBV20-1 to TRBJ1-5; D might be TRBD1 (6 bases). The CDR3 totals 14 residues. Germline assignment: CDR1 DFQATT and CDR2 SNEGSKA (reference sequence). The V gene lost 5 bases and the J gene lost 2 bases, with 13 bases spanning the gap.

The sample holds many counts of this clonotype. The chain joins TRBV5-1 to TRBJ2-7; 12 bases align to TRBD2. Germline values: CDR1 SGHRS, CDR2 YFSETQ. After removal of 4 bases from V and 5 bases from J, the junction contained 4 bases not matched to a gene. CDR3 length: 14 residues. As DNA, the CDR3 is TGCGCCAGCAGCGAGACTAGCGGGAGCCACGAGCAGTACTTC. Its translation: CASSETSGSHEQYF.

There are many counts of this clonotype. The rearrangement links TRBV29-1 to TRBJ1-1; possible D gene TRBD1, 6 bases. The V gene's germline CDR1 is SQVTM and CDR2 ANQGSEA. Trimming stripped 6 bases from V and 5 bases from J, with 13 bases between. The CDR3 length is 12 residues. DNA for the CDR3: TGCAGCGTATCCCCAGGGGCTACTGAAGCTTTCTTT. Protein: CSVSPGATEAFF.

CDR3 loop: CSARWSTVETQYF. The CDR3 bases are TGCAGTGCTAGGTGGTCGACAGTAGAGACCCAGTACTTC. The rearrangement uses TRBV20-1 and TRBJ2-5; tentatively, D is TRBD1 (5 bases). The CDR3 covers 13 residues. Trimming shortened V by 3 bases and J by 4 bases, and 12 bases separated the two germline ends. Germline values: CDR1 DFQATT, CDR2 SNEGSKA (reference sequence).

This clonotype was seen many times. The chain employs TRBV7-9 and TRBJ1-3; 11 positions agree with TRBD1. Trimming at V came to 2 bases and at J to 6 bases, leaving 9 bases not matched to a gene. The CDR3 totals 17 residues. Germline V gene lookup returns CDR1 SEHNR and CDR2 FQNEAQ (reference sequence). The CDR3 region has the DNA TGTGCCAGCAGCTTATCGTATGGACAGGGGGCTGAAAACACCATATATTTT. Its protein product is CASSLSYGQGAENTIYF.

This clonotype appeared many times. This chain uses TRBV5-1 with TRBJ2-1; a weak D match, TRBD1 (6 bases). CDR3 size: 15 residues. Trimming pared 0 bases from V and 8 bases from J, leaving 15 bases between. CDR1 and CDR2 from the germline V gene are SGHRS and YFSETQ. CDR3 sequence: CASSLEDRPNDEQFF. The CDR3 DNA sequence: TGCGCCAGCAGCTTGGAGGACAGACCTAACGATGAGCAGTTCTTC.

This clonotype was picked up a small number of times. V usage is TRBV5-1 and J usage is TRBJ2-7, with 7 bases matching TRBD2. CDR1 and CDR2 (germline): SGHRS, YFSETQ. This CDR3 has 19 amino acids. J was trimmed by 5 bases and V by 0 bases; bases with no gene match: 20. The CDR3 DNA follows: TGCGCCAGCAGCTTGGCCGGGTCCGCTAGCGGAGGGCTCCCCCACGAGCAGTACTTC. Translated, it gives CASSLAGSASGGLPHEQYF.

The CDR3 sequence is CASSPAGLVHEQYF. The CDR3 DNA is TGTGCCAGCAGCCCAGCTGGGTTGGTCCACGAGCAGTACTTC. The J gene is TRBJ2-7, the V gene TRBV7-6; D ambiguous. V lost 5 bases and J lost 5, with 16 bases in between. Germline loops: CDR1 SGHVS, CDR2 FNYEAQ. The CDR3 contains 14 residues.

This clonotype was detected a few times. The DNA for the CDR3 is TGTGCCAGCAGCCACCTGGACAGGAAGGGCGAGCAGTACTTC. Translated: CASSHLDRKGEQYF. The chain employs TRBV7-9 and TRBJ2-7, with 7 nucleotides matching TRBD1. The CDR3 covers 14 residues. Per the germline V gene, CDR1 is SEHNR and CDR2 is FQNEAQ (reference sequence). J gave up 6 bases and V 5 bases, and 10 bases lay outside the gene matches.

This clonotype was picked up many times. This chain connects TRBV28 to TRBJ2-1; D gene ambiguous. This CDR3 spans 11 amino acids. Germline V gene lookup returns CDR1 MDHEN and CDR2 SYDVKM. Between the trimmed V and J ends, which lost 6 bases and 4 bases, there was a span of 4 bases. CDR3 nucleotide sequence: TGTGCCAGCAGCCTGTACAATGAGCAGTTCTTC. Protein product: CASSLYNEQFF.